This is a list of T cell receptor beta chains from one sample in a study of blood T cell repertoires in COVID-19. Assay: immunoSEQ multiplex PCR; the TCRdb copy retains only in-frame clones and omits some. Here the sample spans under 150,000 clones, over 75% being singletons. Sequencing was done on a sample of peripheral blood. The receptors derive from a man between 65 and 85 years old with active COVID-19. The CDR3 runs from the conserved cysteine through the conserved F or W. D genes are given only for firm matches. Clone sizes are given selectively: once, few, many, or a class where the clone is expanded.

v_call	j_call	clone_size	d_call	cdr3_aa	cdr3_nt
TRBV30	TRBJ1-5	.	.	CAWSAPSQPQHF	TGTGCCTGGAGTGCCCCCAGTCAGCCCCAGCATTTT
TRBV19	TRBJ1-5	.	TRBD1	CASRGLDTYSNQPQHF	TGTGCCAGCAGGGGGCTGGATACGTATAGCAATCAGCCCCAGCATTTT
TRBV7-9	TRBJ2-3	once	TRBD1	CASSFGQGASDTQYF	TGTGCCAGCAGCTTTGGACAGGGGGCCTCAGATACGCAGTATTTT
TRBV5-6	TRBJ1-1	few	.	CASSAYRVGPEAFF	TGTGCCAGCAGCGCCTACAGGGTAGGGCCTGAAGCTTTCTTT
TRBV28	TRBJ2-7	.	TRBD2	CASMEAGAVYEQYF	TGTGCCAGCATGGAAGCGGGAGCGGTTTACGAGCAGTACTTC
TRBV7-9	TRBJ2-7	.	TRBD2	CASSLASGRAGEQYF	TGTGCCAGCAGCTTAGCTAGCGGGAGGGCGGGCGAGCAGTACTTC
TRBV5-5	TRBJ1-1	.	.	CASSLGQMNTEAFF	TGTGCCAGCAGCTTGGGACAGATGAACACTGAAGCTTTCTTT
TRBV27	TRBJ2-1	.	TRBD2	CASSLTGGPGNEQFF	TGTGCCAGCAGTTTAACGGGAGGGCCCGGGAATGAGCAGTTCTTC
TRBV14	TRBJ2-7	.	TRBD1	CASSPQGARYEQYF	TGTGCCAGCAGCCCACAGGGGGCAAGGTACGAGCAGTACTTC
TRBV5-1	TRBJ1-1	.	.	CASSLAGNTEAFF	TGCGCCAGCAGCTTAGCAGGGAACACTGAAGCTTTCTTT
TRBV12-3/TRBV12-4	TRBJ2-1	few	TRBD2	CASSRGGGEFF	TGTGCCAGCAGTCGAGGCGGGGGGGAGTTCTTC
TRBV9	TRBJ2-1	.	TRBD2	CASSRTSGTNEQFF	TGTGCCAGCAGCCGGACTAGCGGGACGAATGAGCAGTTCTTC